This T cell receptor beta chain was recorded in a study of T-cell reconstitution after alpha-beta-depleted transplantation in children. Library preparation (for TCRbeta) was performed with unique molecular identifiers. From the PCR reads, TCRdb called clonotypes with MiXCR, one entry per CDR3 protein. The data contain 780,000 or so distinct CDR3 sequences, roughly 15% of them singletons. Study-level points and caveats: Once a year had passed after transplant, T-cell counts and diversity came mostly from newly produced T cells.

Germline CDR1 is DFQATT and CDR2 is SNEGSKA (reference sequence). Trimming removed 6 bases from V and 4 bases from J; junction bases left unmatched: 5. The CDR3 is 13 amino acids. This clonotype was recorded a few times. The target antigen is unknown. The input for sequencing was PBMCs, mostly from graft donor cells, taken 360 days after TCRalphabeta/CD19-depleted stem cell transplant. The TCR sequence derives from a male patient younger than 18 who had a stem cell transplant for acute lymphoblastic leukemia, so the T cells may come from the graft donor. The J gene is TRBJ1-2, the V gene TRBV20-1; 10 nucleotides align to TRBD1. The CDR3: CSAQTGGGYGYTF. DNA of the CDR3: TGCAGTGCCCAGACAGGGGGCGGCTATGGCTACACCTTC.